This passage covers 2 T cell receptor beta chains from one sample sequenced in a study of CD8 T cells in ankylosing spondylitis. Study results and limitations: A TCR beta motif made of 7 to 9 highly homologous variants seemed typical of ankylosing spondylitis blood.

MiXCR was run by TCRdb on the 5' RACE reads, yielding one entry per CDR3 protein. The data contain more than 400,000 distinct CDR3 sequences, less than 6% of them seen just once; the ten biggest clones take up around 3.6%. For these TCRs, the target antigens are not known. The sequenced sample consisted of blood, either unsorted or a sorted T cell fraction (not recorded which). These receptors were collected from a male donor with ankylosing spondylitis.

This clonotype was recorded many times. The J gene is TRBJ2-3, the V gene TRBV27, with D uncertain. The CDR3 runs to 15 residues. CDR1 is MNHEY, CDR2 SMNVEV, per germline (reference sequence). V dropped 5 bases and J dropped 2 bases, with 14 bases sitting between them. The chain's CDR3 is CASSPRIHSTDTQYF. The CDR3 DNA sequence: TGTGCCAGCAGTCCCCGAATTCATTCCACAGATACGCAGTATTTT.

Ten or more counts support this clonotype. Sequence at one end of the junction differs from germline and may be a read error. The V gene is TRBV20-1, the J gene TRBJ1-2; no firm D call. Germline V CDR1 and CDR2: DFQATT, SNEGSKA (reference sequence). This CDR3 is built from 13 residues. The CDR3 nucleotides read TGCAGTGCTGGAGAGACCCTTAACTATGGCTACACCTTC. Protein: CSAGETLNYGYTF.